These 21 T cell receptor beta chains were sequenced from one sample in a study of radiotherapy plus CTLA-4 blockade in lung cancer. Libraries were prepared by immunoSEQ multiplex PCR; TCRdb keeps only in-frame clonotypes and omits some of them. The table has more than 40,000 clones, roughly 76% seen once. The source material was peripheral blood, sampled from a patient treated with radiotherapy plus ipilimumab. These receptor sequences come from a human donor with non-small cell lung cancer who had stable disease on radiotherapy plus ipilimumab.

This chain's CDR3 is CASKEGGNYGYTF. The CDR3 nucleotides read TGTGCCAGTAAGGAGGGTGGCAACTATGGCTACACCTTC. The rearrangement uses TRBV19 and TRBJ1-2; D uncertain. There are 13 residues in the CDR3. Germline V gene lookup returns CDR1 LNHDA and CDR2 SQIVND (reference sequence). Trimming shortened V by 7 bases and J by 2 bases, and 11 bases separated the two germline ends.

The chain combines TRBV7-9 with TRBJ2-7, with TRBD2 identical over 9 bases. This CDR3 spans 16 amino acids. The V gene end was trimmed by 4 bases and the J gene end by 4 bases; junction bases not matched to a gene: 11. Germline V lookup: CDR1 SEHNR, CDR2 FQNEAQ (reference sequence). The CDR3 DNA reads as TGTGCCAGCAGCTCGAGGGTGAGCGGGGGGATGTACGAGCAGTACTTC. It specifies CASSSRVSGGMYEQYF.

This clone occurred a few times. The V and J genes are TRBV2 and TRBJ1-5; maybe TRBD1 (5 bases). CDR1 SNHLY and CDR2 FYNNEI come from the germline V gene. V was clipped by 6 bases and J by 4 bases, with 13 bases between them. This CDR3 contains 14 residues. CDR3 sequence: CASSLGRGNQPQHF. The CDR3 DNA follows: TGTGCCAGCAGCTTAGGCCGGGGGAATCAGCCCCAGCATTTT.

The rearrangement joins TRBV19 to TRBJ2-2, with 7 bases that match TRBD1. The germline gives CDR1 LNHDA, CDR2 SQIVND (reference sequence). The CDR3 sequence is 15 residues long. The J segment lost 3 bases and the V segment lost 9 bases, leaving 10 bases of the junction unmatched. CDR3 in DNA: TGTGCCAGCCGCCCGGGACAGATTTACACCGGGGAGCTGTTTTTT. Its protein is CASRPGQIYTGELFF. Full variable domain (outside the CDR3, taken from reference TRBV19 and TRBJ2-2): DGGITQSPKYLFRKEGQNVTLSCEQNLNHDAMYWYRQDPGQGLRLIYYSQIVNDFQKGDIAEGYSVSREKKESFPLTVTSAQKNPTAFYLCASRPGQIYTGELFFGEGSRLTVL.

A remark on this clone: Within the sample, other DNA sequences also encode this same CDR3. The chain recombines TRBV30 with TRBJ2-3; perhaps D is TRBD1 or TRBD2 (7 bases each). Germline lookup yields CDR1 GTSNPN and CDR2 SVGIG (reference sequence). Between the trimmed V and J ends, which lost 0 bases and 2 bases, there was a span of 24 bases. This CDR3 is built from 19 residues. The CDR3 region has the DNA TGTGCCTGGAGTGTACGGGGGCGGGGGCCGAGGGGGCACACAGATACGCAGTATTTT. Amino acid sequence: CAWSVRGRGPRGHTDTQYF.

This chain uses TRBV27 with TRBJ2-3, with unresolved D. The CDR3 spans 11 residues. Germline loops: CDR1 MNHEY, CDR2 SMNVEV (reference sequence). Trimming cost V 8 bases and J 4 bases, with 7 bases left between them. The CDR3: CASPPPDTQYF. In DNA form, the CDR3 reads TGTGCCAGCCCCCCCCCAGATACGCAGTATTTT.

The rearrangement joins TRBV6-6 to TRBJ1-2; D perhaps matches TRBD1 (6 bases). The V gene's germline CDR1 is MNHNY and CDR2 SVGAGI (reference sequence). V lost 6 bases, J lost 0 bases, and 14 bases lay in between. The CDR3 consists of 15 residues. The CDR3 sequence is CASRPQGPPNYGYTF. The CDR3 DNA is TGTGCCAGCAGGCCACAGGGACCTCCTAACTATGGCTACACCTTC.

The chain has TRBV15 and TRBJ1-1, with D hard to call. Looked up from germline, CDR1 is LNHNV and CDR2 is YYDKDF (reference sequence). V dropped 0 bases and J dropped 4 bases, with 12 bases sitting between them. CDR3 length: 15 residues. CDR3 region: CATSRDYQLGTEAFF. CDR3 sequence (DNA): TGTGCCACCAGCAGAGATTATCAGTTGGGCACTGAAGCTTTCTTT.

The J gene is TRBJ1-1, the V gene TRBV2, with 9 bases fitting TRBD1. The V and J ends lost 6 bases and 5 bases, in that order; junction bases with no gene match: 10. Germline loops: CDR1 SNHLY, CDR2 FYNNEI. CDR3 length: 15 amino acids. CDR3 residues: CASRRPQGARTEAFF. As DNA, the CDR3 is TGTGCCAGCAGGAGGCCACAGGGGGCTAGGACTGAAGCTTTCTTT.

The V gene is TRBV2, the J gene TRBJ1-1; weak D call: TRBD1 (6 bases). The CDR3 loop spans 15 amino acids. The V gene lost 4 bases and the J gene lost 0 bases, with 12 bases spanning the gap. CDR1 SNHLY and CDR2 FYNNEI come from the germline V gene. CDR3 loop: CASSVTGLMNTEAFF. The CDR3 nucleotides read TGTGCCAGCAGTGTTACAGGGCTGATGAACACTGAAGCTTTCTTT.

V gene TRBV19 combines with J gene TRBJ1-3; D gene uncertain. Germline V gene sequence: CDR1 LNHDA, CDR2 SQIVND (reference sequence). V lost 5 bases and J lost 2, with 10 bases in between. The CDR3 is made up of 14 amino acids. CDR3 nucleotide sequence: TGTGCCAGTAGTCCCGTATCAACTGGAAACACCATATATTTT. As protein: CASSPVSTGNTIYF. The whole variable domain, remainder taken from reference TRBV19 and TRBJ1-3, is DGGITQSPKYLFRKEGQNVTLSCEQNLNHDAMYWYRQDPGQGLRLIYYSQIVNDFQKGDIAEGYSVSREKKESFPLTVTSAQKNPTAFYLCASSPVSTGNTIYFGEGSWLTVV.

This clone was seen ten or more times. V and J are TRBV27 and TRBJ2-1, with D perhaps TRBD2 (7 bases). V was pared by 2 bases and J by 8 bases, with 10 bases between. This CDR3 contains 13 residues. The germline gives CDR1 MNHEY, CDR2 SMNVEV (reference sequence). DNA of the CDR3: TGTGCCAGCAGTTTAAGGGGGGGCGATGAGCAGTTCTTC. The encoded protein is CASSLRGGDEQFF.

The chain uses TRBV11-2 and TRBJ1-1; weak D call: TRBD1 (5 bases). Germline CDR1 and CDR2: SGHAT and FQNNGV. The CDR3 sequence is 15 residues long. Trimming stripped 2 bases from V and 0 bases from J, with 10 bases between. CDR3 sequence: CASSLLPGVNTEAFF. DNA for the CDR3: TGTGCCAGCAGCTTACTCCCGGGGGTGAACACTGAAGCTTTCTTT.

The DNA for the CDR3 is TGTGCCAGCAGCGAGGGACAGGGGTTGGGTGGTGAAGCTTTCTTT. It is translated as CASSEGQGLGGEAFF. The J gene is TRBJ1-1, the V gene TRBV7-9, with 10 bases lining up with TRBD1. V lost 5 bases and J lost 7; bases outside the gene matches: 10. The CDR3 sequence is 15 residues long. Germline V gene sequence: CDR1 SEHNR, CDR2 FQNEAQ (reference sequence).

The V and J genes are TRBV18 and TRBJ1-2, with D possibly matching TRBD1 (5 bases). The CDR3 has 15 residues. V lost 6 bases and J lost 1, with 15 bases in between. Germline V gene data show CDR1 as KGHSH and CDR2 as LQKENI. CDR3 residues: CASSHSGGDNYGYTF. CDR3 nucleotide sequence: TGTGCCAGCTCCCACTCGGGGGGAGATAACTATGGCTACACCTTC.

The chain has TRBV6-7 and TRBJ1-5, with 7 bases matching TRBD1. TRBV6-7 is assigned to the ORF class and has an uncertain function. V shed 2 bases, J shed 3 bases, and the junction held 7 bases outside the gene matches. This CDR3 is built from 16 residues. This chain's CDR3 is CASSYHDRVNNQPQHF. The CDR3 nucleotides are TGTGCCAGCAGTTACCACGACAGGGTGAACAATCAGCCCCAGCATTTT.

The chain joins TRBV15 to TRBJ1-1; D remains ambiguous. The V gene's germline CDR1 is LNHNV and CDR2 YYDKDF (reference sequence). The CDR3 has 13 amino acids. Trimming removed 1 base at V and 5 bases at J, with 8 bases between. In DNA form, the CDR3 reads TGTGCCACCAGCAGAGCGACATTAACTGAAGCTTTCTTT. This gives the protein CATSRATLTEAFF.

The rearrangement joins TRBV9 to TRBJ1-2; the match to TRBD1 covers 7 bases. Germline CDR1 and CDR2: SGDLS and YYNGEE. The CDR3 extends over 14 amino acids. The J segment lost 5 bases and the V segment lost 4 bases, leaving 8 bases of the junction unmatched. The CDR3 region is CASSPSDRPYGYTF. The CDR3 bases are TGTGCCAGCAGCCCCTCGGACAGGCCTTATGGCTACACCTTC.

This clone has a handful of counts. The V call is TRBV6-1, the J call TRBJ1-1, with D perhaps matching TRBD1 (5 bases). Germline-derived CDR1 and CDR2 are MNHNS and SASEGT. With 5 bases removed from V and 3 bases from J, the gap between germline ends came to 13 bases. The CDR3 is made up of 14 amino acids. The CDR3 DNA reads as TGTGCCAGCAGTTATGTGTGGGGGGACACTGAAGCTTTCTTT. It codes for CASSYVWGDTEAFF.

This chain links TRBV19 with TRBJ2-3; tentatively, D is TRBD1 or TRBD2 (5 bases each). From germline, CDR1 is LNHDA and CDR2 SQIVND (reference sequence). With 4 bases removed from V and 15 bases from J, the gap between germline ends came to 26 bases. The CDR3 extends over 15 amino acids. The CDR3: CASSNSTGTVRPTYF. The CDR3 DNA follows: TGTGCCAGTAGTAACTCGACTGGGACGGTCAGGCCCACATATTTT. Together with reference TRBV19 and TRBJ2-3, the CDR3 gives the full variable domain: DGGITQSPKYLFRKEGQNVTLSCEQNLNHDAMYWYRQDPGQGLRLIYYSQIVNDFQKGDIAEGYSVSREKKESFPLTVTSAQKNPTAFYLCASSNSTGTVRPTYFGPGTRLTVL.

This chain links TRBV5-1 with TRBJ1-6; 7 bases line up with TRBD1. V lost 4 bases, J lost 1 base, and 5 bases stayed unmatched. Per germline, CDR1 SGHRS and CDR2 YFSETQ. This CDR3 contains 16 residues. The CDR3 DNA reads TGCGCCAGCAGCGTCGACAGGGTTTCCTATAATTCACCCCTCCACTTT. This sequence encodes CASSVDRVSYNSPLHF.